The 28 T cell receptor beta chains listed next were all sequenced from one sample in a study of cytomegalovirus exposure and HLA in healthy donors. 13 Jbeta primers and 60 Vbeta primers were used for the PCR. Sequencing used immunoSEQ multiplex PCR; TCRdb keeps in-frame clones, though not all of them. The data contain under 200,000 clones, approximately 84% of them singletons. The sequenced sample was PBMCs. All receptors come from a woman between 45 and 60 years old in good health and CMV-seropositive.

The V and J genes are TRBV6-6 and TRBJ2-5; 13 positions agree with TRBD2. V dropped 8 bases and J dropped 2; count of bases not matched to a gene: 8. The CDR3 loop spans 16 amino acids. The germline CDR1 and CDR2 sequences are MNHNY and SVGAGI (reference sequence). In nucleotides, the CDR3 is TGTGCCAGCGGCGGGACTAGCGGGGCCTTACAAGAGACCCAGTACTTC. It translates to CASGGTSGALQETQYF.

The genes are TRBV5-1 and TRBJ2-5; D is uncertain. The assigned J gene may be wrong: the sequence end matches TRBJ2-7 better. CDR1 and CDR2 (germline): SGHRS, YFSETQ. The CDR3 is made up of 15 amino acids. CDR3 DNA sequence: TGCGCCAGCAGCTTGAGGCCTACCGGGTCCTACGAGCAGTACTTC. Residues: CASSLRPTGSYEQYF.

This chain's CDR3 is CAISEGQGSGNTIYF. DNA for the CDR3: TGTGCCATCAGTGAGGGACAGGGCTCTGGAAACACCATATATTTT. The V call is TRBV10-3, the J call TRBJ1-3; 8 bases agree with TRBD1. The germline V gene has CDR1 ENHRY and CDR2 SYGVKD. Trimming took 2 bases from V and 0 from J; bases not matched to a gene: 0. This CDR3 region has 15 residues.

This chain uses TRBV6-6 with TRBJ2-1; 13 nucleotides agree with TRBD2. CDR3 size: 16 residues. V gave up 5 bases and J gave up 0 bases; unmatched junction bases: 1. CDR1 MNHNY and CDR2 SVGAGI come from the germline V gene (reference sequence). Here the CDR3 reads CASSRTSGGSYNEQFF. In nucleotides, the CDR3 is TGTGCCAGCAGTCGGACTAGCGGGGGCTCCTACAATGAGCAGTTCTTC.

The V and J genes are TRBV25-1 and TRBJ2-2; possible D gene TRBD2, 7 bases. This CDR3 is 13 amino acids long. The germline CDR1 and CDR2 sequences are MGHDK and SYGVNS. Between the trimmed V and J ends, which lost 7 bases and 6 bases, there was a span of 12 bases. The CDR3 DNA reads TGTGCCAGCACGGCGGGGGCCCCCGGGGAGCTGTTTTTT. Its protein product is CASTAGAPGELFF.

The chain recombines TRBV6-5 with TRBJ1-2; D is unclear. Germline lookup yields CDR1 MNHEY and CDR2 SVGAGI. With 2 bases removed from V and 5 bases from J, the gap between germline ends came to 18 bases. The length of the CDR3 is 16 residues. The DNA for the CDR3 is TGTGCCAGCAGTTACGCCTGGGAGGGAGGGAGATATGGCTACACCTTC. The encoded protein is CASSYAWEGGRYGYTF.

The chain combines TRBV19 with TRBJ2-7; perhaps TRBD1 as D (6 bases). Between the trimmed V and J ends, which lost 2 bases and 0 bases, there was a span of 11 bases. Looked up from germline, CDR1 is LNHDA and CDR2 is SQIVND (reference sequence). There are 15 residues in the CDR3. The CDR3 region has the DNA TGTGCCAGTAGTATAACAGGGCCGAGCTCCTACGAGCAGTACTTC. The encoded protein is CASSITGPSSYEQYF.

The CDR3 nucleotides read TGTGCCAGCAGCTTGGAGGGGGCTCGGGAAAAACTGTTTTTT. Translated: CASSLEGAREKLFF. The rearrangement joins TRBV5-5 to TRBJ1-4, with TRBD1 matching 7 bases. In germline, CDR1 is SGHKS, CDR2 YYEKEE (reference sequence). CDR3 length equals 14 residues. Losses at the gene ends were 0 bases for V and 8 bases for J; bases not matched to a gene: 4.

This chain joins TRBV5-1 and TRBJ1-5; maybe TRBD1 (5 bases). CDR3 length: 14 residues. Germline V gene sequence: CDR1 SGHRS, CDR2 YFSETQ. Trimming took 4 bases from V and 6 from J, leaving 14 bases between them. The CDR3 bases are TGCGCCAGCAGCCCGACCGGCGGGACTCAGCCCCAGCATTTT. Encoded protein: CASSPTGGTQPQHF.

This clone showed up just a few times. This chain uses TRBV6-6 with TRBJ2-7; a weak D match, TRBD1 (7 bases). CDR3 size: 15 residues. CDR1 and CDR2 (germline): MNHNY, SVGAGI (reference sequence). V was pared by 6 bases and J by 3 bases, with 18 bases between. This CDR3 is CASSSQGGPYYEQYF. The CDR3 region has the DNA TGTGCCAGCAGCTCTCAGGGGGGCCCTTACTACGAGCAGTACTTC.

The chain employs TRBV6-6 and TRBJ2-5; D possibly corresponds to TRBD1 (6 bases). Germline assignment: CDR1 MNHNY and CDR2 SVGAGI (reference sequence). The CDR3 totals 14 residues. V lost 2 bases and J 2 bases, leaving 9 bases between the germline ends. The CDR3 DNA reads TGTGCCAGCAGTTACGGGACACAACAAGAGACCCAGTACTTC. It codes for CASSYGTQQETQYF.

The chain recombines TRBV19 with TRBJ1-5; 9 positions match TRBD1. The CDR3 extends over 14 amino acids. Germline CDR1 is LNHDA and CDR2 is SQIVND (reference sequence). V lost 6 bases, J lost 6 bases, and 6 bases stayed unmatched. In DNA, the CDR3 is TGTGCCAGTAGGGGACAGGGTCTTCCTCAGCCCCAGCATTTT. Translated, it gives CASRGQGLPQPQHF.

The chain has TRBV6-1 and TRBJ1-1, with 7 bases fitting TRBD1. Germline V gene data show CDR1 as MNHNS and CDR2 as SASEGT. The CDR3 spans 12 residues. Trimming removed 6 bases from V and 10 bases from J; junction bases left unmatched: 8. The DNA for the CDR3 is TGTGCCAGCAGATTACAAACAGGGGCAGCTTTCTTT. Its translation: CASRLQTGAAFF.

The chain recombines TRBV5-4 with TRBJ1-1; weak D call: TRBD1 (6 bases). Germline V gives CDR1 SGHNT, CDR2 YYREEE (reference sequence). The CDR3 is made up of 16 amino acids. Trimming left V 1 base short and J 2 bases short, with 15 bases between. The chain's CDR3 is CASSLTGGLVNTEAFF. The DNA of the CDR3 is TGTGCCAGCAGCTTGACTGGGGGCCTCGTTAACACTGAAGCTTTCTTT.

The rearrangement uses TRBV5-6 and TRBJ1-6; TRBD1 might be the D (5 bases). Looked up from germline, CDR1 is SGHDT and CDR2 is YYEEEE. The CDR3 is made up of 16 amino acids. V lost 0 bases and J 3 bases, leaving 10 bases between the germline ends. CDR3 in amino acids: CASSLARGGYNSPLHF. In nucleotides, the CDR3 is TGTGCCAGCAGCTTGGCCCGGGGGGGCTATAATTCACCCCTCCACTTT.

This clone was counted once. J is TRBJ2-3 and V is TRBV4-3, with 10 bases lining up with TRBD1. Germline V lookup: CDR1 LGHNA, CDR2 YSLEER. Trimming removed 4 bases from V and 6 bases from J; junction bases left unmatched: 10. The CDR3 has 16 residues. The chain's CDR3 is CASSPGGTGVLDTQYF. CDR3 DNA sequence: TGCGCCAGCAGCCCCGGGGGGACAGGGGTTTTGGATACGCAGTATTTT.

This sequence joins TRBV5-4 and TRBJ2-3; TRBD2 agrees at 13 bases. The CDR3 has 17 amino acids. CDR1 and CDR2 from the germline V gene are SGHNT and YYREEE (reference sequence). V lost 2 bases, J lost 2 bases, and 5 bases stayed unmatched. In DNA, the CDR3 is TGTGCCAGCAGCTTCACTAGCGGGGGGGCCAACACAGATACGCAGTATTTT. The encoded protein is CASSFTSGGANTDTQYF.

V is TRBV5-4 and J is TRBJ2-7; TRBD1 might be the D (5 bases). Germline V gives CDR1 SGHNT, CDR2 YYREEE (reference sequence). Trimming stripped 0 bases from V and 1 base from J, with 11 bases between. The CDR3 extends over 15 amino acids. The CDR3 bases are TGTGCCAGCAGCTTGGATAGTCGACAGTCCTACGAGCAGTACTTC. Protein sequence: CASSLDSRQSYEQYF.

The V and J genes are TRBV28 and TRBJ2-7, with 8 bases that match TRBD1. Germline loops: CDR1 MDHEN, CDR2 SYDVKM. V dropped 6 bases and J dropped 0; count of bases not matched to a gene: 1. There are 13 residues in the CDR3. In nucleotides, the CDR3 is TGTGCCAGCAGACAGGGGGTCTCCTACGAGCAGTACTTC. Its protein is CASRQGVSYEQYF.

The chain combines TRBV29-1 with TRBJ1-1, with 7 bases identical to TRBD1. This CDR3 contains 15 residues. Per the germline V gene, CDR1 is SQVTM and CDR2 is ANQGSEA. V dropped 3 bases and J dropped 11; count of bases not matched to a gene: 18. CDR3 sequence: CSVEGRGTVGSEAFF. The CDR3 region has the DNA TGCAGCGTTGAGGGTAGGGGGACAGTAGGTTCAGAGGCTTTCTTT.

CDR3 protein: CASSISGGAVETQYF. The CDR3 DNA reads as TGTGCCAGCAGCATTAGCGGGGGGGCGGTCGAGACCCAGTACTTC. V gene TRBV5-4 combines with J gene TRBJ2-5, with TRBD2 identical over 11 bases. The germline V gene encodes CDR1 SGHNT and CDR2 YYREEE (reference sequence). The J segment lost 5 bases and the V segment lost 4 bases, leaving 7 bases of the junction unmatched. The CDR3 sequence is 15 residues long.

This chain connects TRBV14 to TRBJ2-7; 7 bases are a match to TRBD1. This CDR3 is built from 13 residues. The germline gives CDR1 SGHDN, CDR2 FVKESK. Losses at the gene ends were 4 bases for V and 5 bases for J; bases not matched to a gene: 5. The CDR3 bases are TGTGCCAGCAGCCTCCAAGGGGGCCACGAGCAGTACTTC. Its protein is CASSLQGGHEQYF.

This clone appeared a few times. The chain recombines TRBV6-1 with TRBJ2-1; possible D gene TRBD1, 6 bases. Looked up from germline, CDR1 is MNHNS and CDR2 is SASEGT. The ends were cut back, 6 bases at V and 1 base at J, with 7 bases in the middle. The CDR3 is 13 amino acids. In nucleotides, the CDR3 is TGTGCCAGCAGGGGGGCTTCCTACAATGAGCAGTTCTTC. This sequence encodes CASRGASYNEQFF.

The chain recombines TRBV4-2 with TRBJ2-7; TRBD1 matches at 7 bases. The CDR3 sequence is 15 residues long. Germline CDR1 is LGHNA and CDR2 is YNFKEQ. V shed 4 bases, J shed 0 bases, and the junction held 6 bases outside the gene matches. The CDR3 region is CASSPGTADSYEQYF. The CDR3 DNA sequence: TGTGCCAGCAGCCCAGGGACAGCCGACTCCTACGAGCAGTACTTC.

The gene calls are TRBV9 and TRBJ2-3; 11 nucleotides line up with TRBD2. The CDR3 loop spans 14 amino acids. The germline V gene encodes CDR1 SGDLS and CDR2 YYNGEE. V trimming: 3 bases; J trimming: 3 bases; junction bases outside the gene matches: 0. The CDR3 nucleotides are TGTGCCAGCAGCGGACTAGCGGGGACAGATACGCAGTATTTT. Translated: CASSGLAGTDTQYF.

About this clone itself: Other nucleotide sequences in the sample specify the same CDR3. This sequence joins TRBV7-9 and TRBJ2-3; 11 bases agree with TRBD2. Germline V lookup: CDR1 SEHNR, CDR2 FQNEAQ (reference sequence). V dropped 2 bases and J dropped 13; count of bases not matched to a gene: 11. This CDR3 comprises 15 residues. The CDR3 spells CASSLWASGGIEEYF. The CDR3 nucleotides are TGTGCCAGCAGCTTATGGGCTAGCGGGGGGATAGAGGAGTATTTT.

The CDR3 sequence is CASSQWTSGGSNEQFF. CDR3 nucleotide sequence: TGTGCCAGCAGCCAGTGGACTAGCGGGGGGTCCAATGAGCAGTTCTTC. This sequence joins TRBV14 and TRBJ2-1; 14 bases fit TRBD2. The germline V gene encodes CDR1 SGHDN and CDR2 FVKESK. Losses at the gene ends were 3 bases for V and 6 bases for J; bases not matched to a gene: 4. The CDR3 runs to 16 residues.

The chain couples TRBV5-1 to TRBJ1-1, with TRBD1 matching over 7 bases. Germline CDR1 is SGHRS and CDR2 is YFSETQ. Losses at the gene ends were 0 bases for V and 7 bases for J; bases not matched to a gene: 6. The CDR3 runs to 14 residues. The CDR3 sequence is CASSLEQGIGEAFF. CDR3 DNA: TGCGCCAGCAGCTTGGAACAGGGGATCGGTGAAGCTTTCTTT. Combining the CDR3 with reference TRBV5-1 and TRBJ1-1 gives the whole variable domain KAGVTQTPRYLIKTRGQQVTLSCSPISGHRSVSWYQQTPGQGLQFLFEYFSETQRNKGNFPGRFSGRQFSNSRSEMNVSTLELGDSALYLCASSLEQGIGEAFFGQGTRLTVV.